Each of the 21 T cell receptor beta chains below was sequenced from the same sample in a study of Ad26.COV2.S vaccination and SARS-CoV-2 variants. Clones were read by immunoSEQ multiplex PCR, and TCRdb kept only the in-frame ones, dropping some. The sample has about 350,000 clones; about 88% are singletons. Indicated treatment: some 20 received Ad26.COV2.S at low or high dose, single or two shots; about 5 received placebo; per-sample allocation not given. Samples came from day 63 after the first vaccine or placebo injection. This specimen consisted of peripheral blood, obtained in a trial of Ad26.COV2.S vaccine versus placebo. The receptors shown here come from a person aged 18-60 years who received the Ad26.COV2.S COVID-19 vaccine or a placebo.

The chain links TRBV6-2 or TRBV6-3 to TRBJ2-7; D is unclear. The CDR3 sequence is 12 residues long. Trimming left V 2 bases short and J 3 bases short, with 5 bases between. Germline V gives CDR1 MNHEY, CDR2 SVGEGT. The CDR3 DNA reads TGTGCCAGCAGTTACGCAATCTACGAGCAGTACTTC. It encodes CASSYAIYEQYF.

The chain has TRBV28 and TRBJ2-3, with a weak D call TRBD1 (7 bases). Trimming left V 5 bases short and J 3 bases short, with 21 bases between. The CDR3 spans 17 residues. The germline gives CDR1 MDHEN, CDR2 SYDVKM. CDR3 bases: TGTGCCAGCAGTCCGGCGCGTGGAGGGGGCAGTACAGATACGCAGTATTTT. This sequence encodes CASSPARGGGSTDTQYF.

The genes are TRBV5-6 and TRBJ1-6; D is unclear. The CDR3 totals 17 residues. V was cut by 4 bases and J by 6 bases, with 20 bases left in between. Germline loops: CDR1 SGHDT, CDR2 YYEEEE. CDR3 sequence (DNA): TGTGCCAGCAGCATTGGGAGGTGGATGACTAGTAATTCACCCCTCCACTTT. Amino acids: CASSIGRWMTSNSPLHF.

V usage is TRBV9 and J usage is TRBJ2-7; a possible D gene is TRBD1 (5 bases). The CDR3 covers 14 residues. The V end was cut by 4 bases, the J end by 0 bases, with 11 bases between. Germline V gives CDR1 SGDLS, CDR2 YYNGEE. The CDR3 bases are TGTGCCAGCAGCTACGCCGACAGCTCCTACGAGCAGTACTTC. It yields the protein CASSYADSSYEQYF.

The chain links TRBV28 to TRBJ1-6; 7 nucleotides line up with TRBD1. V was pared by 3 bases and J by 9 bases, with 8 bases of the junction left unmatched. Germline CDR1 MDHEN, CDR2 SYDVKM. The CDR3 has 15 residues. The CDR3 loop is CASSFGRGRGSPLHF. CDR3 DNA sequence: TGTGCCAGCAGTTTCGGCAGGGGGAGAGGTTCACCCCTCCACTTT.

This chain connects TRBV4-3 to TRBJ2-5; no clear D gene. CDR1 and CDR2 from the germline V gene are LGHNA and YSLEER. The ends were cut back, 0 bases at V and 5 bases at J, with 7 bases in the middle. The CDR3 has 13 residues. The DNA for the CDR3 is TGCGCCAGCAGCCAAGAGTTGGGTGAGACCCAGTACTTC. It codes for CASSQELGETQYF.

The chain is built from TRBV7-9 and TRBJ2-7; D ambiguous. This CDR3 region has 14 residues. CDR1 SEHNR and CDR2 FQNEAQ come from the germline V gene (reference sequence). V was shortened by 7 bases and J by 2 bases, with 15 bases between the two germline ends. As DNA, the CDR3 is TGTGCCAGCACCATCGTTGGTGGGGCCTACGAGCAGTACTTC. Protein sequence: CASTIVGGAYEQYF.

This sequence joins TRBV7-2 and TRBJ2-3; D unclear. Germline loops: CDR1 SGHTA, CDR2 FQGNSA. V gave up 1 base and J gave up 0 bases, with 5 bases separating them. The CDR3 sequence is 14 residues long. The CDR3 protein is CASSLGASTDTQYF. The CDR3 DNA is TGTGCCAGCAGCTTAGGGGCTAGCACAGATACGCAGTATTTT.

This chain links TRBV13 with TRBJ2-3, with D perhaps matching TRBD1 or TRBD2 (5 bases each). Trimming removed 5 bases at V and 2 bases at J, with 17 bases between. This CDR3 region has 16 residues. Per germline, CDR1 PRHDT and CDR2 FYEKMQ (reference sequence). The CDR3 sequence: CASSPWGWRATDTQYF. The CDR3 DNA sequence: TGTGCCAGCAGCCCTTGGGGGTGGCGGGCCACAGATACGCAGTATTTT.

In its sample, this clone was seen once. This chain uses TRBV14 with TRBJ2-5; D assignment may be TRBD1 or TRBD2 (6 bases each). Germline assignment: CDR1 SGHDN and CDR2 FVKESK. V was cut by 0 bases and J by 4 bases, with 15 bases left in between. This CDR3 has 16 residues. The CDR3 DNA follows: TGTGCCAGCAGCCAAGACTGGGGGGCCCGGCGAGAGACCCAGTACTTC. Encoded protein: CASSQDWGARRETQYF. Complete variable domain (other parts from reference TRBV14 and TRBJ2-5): EAGVTQFPSHSVIEKGQTVTLRCDPISGHDNLYWYRRVMGKEIKFLLHFVKESKQDESGMPNNRFLAERTGGTYSTLKVQPAELEDSGVYFCASSQDWGARRETQYFGPGTRLLVL.

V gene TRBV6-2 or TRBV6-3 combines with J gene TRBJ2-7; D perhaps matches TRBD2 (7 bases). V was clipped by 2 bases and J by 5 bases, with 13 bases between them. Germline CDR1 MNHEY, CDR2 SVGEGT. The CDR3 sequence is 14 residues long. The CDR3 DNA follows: TGTGCCAGCAGTTACGGGGGGGGCCGGCACGAGCAGTACTTC. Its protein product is CASSYGGGRHEQYF.

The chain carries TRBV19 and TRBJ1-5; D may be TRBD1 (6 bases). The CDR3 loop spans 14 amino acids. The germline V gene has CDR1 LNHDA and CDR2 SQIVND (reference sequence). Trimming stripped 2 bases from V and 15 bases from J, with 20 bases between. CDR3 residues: CASSISGASMVRHF. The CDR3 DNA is TGTGCCAGTAGTATATCGGGGGCTTCTATGGTTAGGCATTTT.

The CDR3 bases are TGTGCCAGCAGTACAGGGGCTAGCAATCAGCCCCAGCATTTT. The encoded protein is CASSTGASNQPQHF. V usage is TRBV28 and J usage is TRBJ1-5, with TRBD1 identical over 7 bases. Trimming took 5 bases from V and 0 from J; bases not matched to a gene: 1. The CDR3 is 14 amino acids. CDR1 MDHEN and CDR2 SYDVKM come from the germline V gene. Full variable domain (missing parts from reference TRBV28 and TRBJ1-5): DVKVTQSSRYLVKRTGEKVFLECVQDMDHENMFWYRQDPGLGLRLIYFSYDVKMKEKGDIPEGYSVSREKKERFSLILESASTNQTSMYLCASSTGASNQPQHFGDGTRLSIL.

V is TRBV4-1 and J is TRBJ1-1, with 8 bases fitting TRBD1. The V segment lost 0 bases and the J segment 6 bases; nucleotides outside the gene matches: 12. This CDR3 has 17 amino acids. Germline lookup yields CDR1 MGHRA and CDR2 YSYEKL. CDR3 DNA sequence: TGCGCCAGCAGCCAAGATCCCAAAGGACAGGGATGGGCTGAAGCTTTCTTT. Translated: CASSQDPKGQGWAEAFF.

CDR3 sequence: CASSAGYEQYF. The DNA of the CDR3 is TGTGCCAGCAGTGCCGGTTACGAGCAGTACTTC. The chain recombines TRBV27 with TRBJ2-7, with D hard to call. V was trimmed by 5 bases and J by 4 bases, leaving 6 bases between them. Germline CDR1 MNHEY, CDR2 SMNVEV (reference sequence). CDR3 length: 11 amino acids.

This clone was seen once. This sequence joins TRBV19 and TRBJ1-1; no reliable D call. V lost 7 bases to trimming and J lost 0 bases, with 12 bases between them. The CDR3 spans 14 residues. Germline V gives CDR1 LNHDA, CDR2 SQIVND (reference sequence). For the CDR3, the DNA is TGTGCCAGTACCCCCCTAAATTTGAACACTGAAGCTTTCTTT. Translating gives CASTPLNLNTEAFF.

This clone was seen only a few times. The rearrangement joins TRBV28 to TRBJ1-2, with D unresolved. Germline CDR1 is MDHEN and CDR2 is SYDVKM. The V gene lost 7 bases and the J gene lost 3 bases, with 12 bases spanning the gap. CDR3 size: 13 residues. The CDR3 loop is CASTLTEDYGYTF. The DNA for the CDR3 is TGTGCCAGCACCTTGACGGAAGACTATGGCTACACCTTC.

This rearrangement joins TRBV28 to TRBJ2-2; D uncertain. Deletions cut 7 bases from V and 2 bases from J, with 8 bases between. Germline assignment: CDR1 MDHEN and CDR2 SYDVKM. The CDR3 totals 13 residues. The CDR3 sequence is CASIASNTGELFF. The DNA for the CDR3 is TGTGCCAGCATCGCCAGTAACACCGGGGAGCTGTTTTTT.

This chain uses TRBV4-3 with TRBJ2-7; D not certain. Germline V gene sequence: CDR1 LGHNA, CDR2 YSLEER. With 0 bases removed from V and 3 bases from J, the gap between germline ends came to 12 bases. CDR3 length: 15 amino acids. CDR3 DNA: TGCGCCAGCAGCCAAGATTACGTAGAGTACTACGAGCAGTACTTC. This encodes CASSQDYVEYYEQYF.

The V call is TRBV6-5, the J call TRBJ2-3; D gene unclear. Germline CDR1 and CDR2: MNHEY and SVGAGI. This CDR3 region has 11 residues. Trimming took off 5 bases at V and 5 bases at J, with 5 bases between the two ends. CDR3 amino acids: CASSNGDTQYF. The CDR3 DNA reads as TGTGCCAGCAGTAATGGAGATACGCAGTATTTT.

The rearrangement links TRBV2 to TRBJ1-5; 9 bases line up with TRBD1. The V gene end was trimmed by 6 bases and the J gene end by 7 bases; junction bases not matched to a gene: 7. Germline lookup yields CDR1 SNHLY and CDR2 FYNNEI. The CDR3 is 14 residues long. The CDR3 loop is CASRGQGGVQPQHF. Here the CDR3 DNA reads TGTGCCAGCAGGGGACAGGGAGGGGTACAGCCCCAGCATTTT.